This T cell receptor (beta chain) was recovered during a study of cytomegalovirus exposure and HLA in healthy donors. Study-level findings and limits: For TCR beta chains, V- and J-gene trimming was later linked to a missense DCLRE1C variant. It is likely that the observed cluster of highly shared sequence variants was a sequencing artifact.

CDR1 LNHDA and CDR2 SQIVND come from the germline V gene (reference sequence). Trimming removed 5 bases from V and 3 bases from J, with 20 bases in between. This CDR3 comprises 17 residues. A multiplex PCR was run with 60 Vbeta primers and 13 Jbeta primers. Method: immunoSEQ multiplex PCR; TCRdb's copy keeps in-frame clones and lacks some. The sample lists approximately 170,000 clones; around 72% were seen once. Regarding this clone: As yet, its antigen is unknown.

Material for sequencing was PBMCs. This sequence originates from a woman in her thirties or forties in good health and CMV-seropositive. J is TRBJ2-1 and V is TRBV19, with D maybe TRBD2 (5 bases). The CDR3: CASSLTQTTTYYNEQFF. CDR3 DNA sequence: TGTGCCAGTAGTCTAACACAGACTACCACCTACTACAATGAGCAGTTCTTC.